Listed below are T cell receptor beta chains from one sample, sequenced in a study of shared clonotypes between healthy human individuals. Repertoires were generated with immunoSEQ multiplex PCR, while TCRdb's copy carries only in-frame clones and drops some. Of approximately 720,000 clones in the sample, about 90% are singletons; the top ten hold roughly 22%. What was sequenced was naive CD8+ T cells sorted from blood. The receptor source for this set is a man aged 30 to 39 in good health. CDR3s include the opening cysteine and the closing phenylalanine or tryptophan. The order of the fields is V gene, clone size, D gene, CDR3 length, J gene, CDR3 DNA, CDR3 protein. A D gene is named only where the DNA matches it firmly. Clone size, where shown, is once, few, many, or a class for clones that have expanded.

TRBV27,NA,NA,14,TRBJ1-2,TGTGCCAGCAGTTCCCTGGGGTTTAACTATGGCTACACCTTC,CASSSLGFNYGYTF
TRBV6-6,NA,TRBD1,13,TRBJ2-1,TGTGCCAGTTCGGACAGGGGGCAGAATGAGCAGTTCTTC,CASSDRGQNEQFF
TRBV27,NA,NA,13,TRBJ2-7,TGTGCCAGCAGTTCTCCTGGCAGGTCCGAGCAGTACTTC,CASSSPGRSEQYF
TRBV7-8,NA,TRBD1,14,TRBJ2-7,TGTGCCAGCAGCTCGACAGGGGTCTCCTACGAGCAGTACTTC,CASSSTGVSYEQYF
TRBV25-1,once,NA,14,TRBJ1-2,TGTGCCAGCAGTGACGTTCCAGGCCTGGGAGGCTACACCTTC,CASSDVPGLGGYTF
TRBV7-9,NA,NA,17,TRBJ2-7,TGTGCCAGCAGCCCCCCCCAGGGCATATCGGTCCCCTACGAGCAGTACTTC,CASSPPQGISVPYEQYF
TRBV29-1,NA,NA,17,TRBJ2-2,TGCAGCGTTGAAGTCCCCTTGGGTATTACGAACACCGGGGAGCTGTTTTTT,CSVEVPLGITNTGELFF
TRBV4-1,NA,TRBD1,14,TRBJ1-2,TGCGCCAGCAGCCAAGAGAGTCAGGGGGATGGCTACACCTTC,CASSQESQGDGYTF
TRBV7-9,NA,TRBD2,17,TRBJ2-1,TGTGCCAGCAGCCCCCACGGTGGCGGGAGCTCCTACAATGAGCAGTTCTTC,CASSPHGGGSSYNEQFF
TRBV27,NA,NA,14,TRBJ2-5,TGTGCCAGCAGTTTGGGGGGAGTAAGGGAGACCCAGTACTTC,CASSLGGVRETQYF
TRBV7-9,NA,NA,10,TRBJ2-1,TGTGCCAGCAGCACGTATGAGCAGTTCTTC,CASSTYEQFF
TRBV28,NA,NA,15,TRBJ1-5,TGTGCCAGCAGTCCTGGACGGGCACGCAATCAGCCCCAGCATTTT,CASSPGRARNQPQHF
TRBV4-3,NA,TRBD2,16,TRBJ2-7,TGCGCCAGCAGCCAAGCTGGCGGGAGGTATTCCTACGAGCAGTACTTC,CASSQAGGRYSYEQYF
TRBV27,NA,NA,13,TRBJ2-3,TGTGCCAGCAGCCCAACCCCCCCAGATACGCAGTATTTT,CASSPTPPDTQYF
TRBV6-5,NA,NA,13,TRBJ2-5,TGTGCCAGCAGTACCGGGATTCAAGAGACCCAGTACTTC,CASSTGIQETQYF
TRBV7-2,NA,TRBD2,15,TRBJ2-3,TGTGCCAGCAGCATTCTAGCGGCCTCCACAGATACGCAGTATTTT,CASSILAASTDTQYF
TRBV5-1,NA,TRBD2,15,TRBJ2-1,TGCGCCAGCAGCTCCCGACTAGCGGGAGGGGGTGAGCAGTTCTTC,CASSSRLAGGGEQFF
TRBV28,NA,NA,14,TRBJ1-5,TGTGCCAGCAGTCCTGGGTTTAGCAATCAGCCCCAGCATTTT,CASSPGFSNQPQHF
TRBV28,once,NA,15,TRBJ1-5,TGTGCCAGCAGTTTGGTCCTTATGAGCAATCAGCCCCAGCATTTT,CASSLVLMSNQPQHF
TRBV7-9,NA,NA,12,TRBJ2-1,TGTGCCAGCAGCTTAGATCGGGCAGAGCAGTTCTTC,CASSLDRAEQFF
TRBV27,NA,NA,14,TRBJ2-1,TGTGCCAGCAGTCAAGGAGGGCCTCGGGGTGAGCAGTTCTTC,CASSQGGPRGEQFF
TRBV4-1,NA,NA,15,TRBJ1-5,TGCGCCAGCAGCCAAGTTTGGGGTTTTGATCAGCCCCAGCATTTT,CASSQVWGFDQPQHF
TRBV9,NA,TRBD1,15,TRBJ2-5,TGTGCCAGCAGCTTTTTAGGGGGCCTGGGAGAGACCCAGTACTTC,CASSFLGGLGETQYF
TRBV9,once,NA,16,TRBJ2-3,TGTGCCAGCAGCGTAGCTCAAGGACAATCCACAGATACGCAGTATTTT,CASSVAQGQSTDTQYF
TRBV7-9,NA,TRBD2,18,TRBJ2-3,TGTGCCAGCAGCTTCCCGCTAGCGGGAGGGGAAAGCACAGATACGCAGTATTTT,CASSFPLAGGESTDTQYF
TRBV11-1,NA,TRBD1,16,TRBJ2-1,TGTGCCAGCAGCATTAACTTAGACAGGGTAGAGAGTGAGCAGTTCTTC,CASSINLDRVESEQFF
TRBV5-4,NA,NA,15,TRBJ2-1,TGTGCCAGCAGCTTAGCGGCGCTCTCCTACAATGAGCAGTTCTTC,CASSLAALSYNEQFF
TRBV19,few,TRBD2,14,TRBJ2-1,TGTGCCAGTAGTCCCCTAGCGGGAGGGTATGAGCAGTTCTTC,CASSPLAGGYEQFF
TRBV5-1,NA,TRBD1,13,TRBJ2-7,TGCGCCAGCAGCGCGGGACAGGCCTACGAGCAGTACTTC,CASSAGQAYEQYF
TRBV13,NA,TRBD2,21,TRBJ2-5,TGTGCCAGCAGCTTAGAAGGCCTACCGGGACTAGCGGAAAGCGGGGAAGAGACCCAGTACTTC,CASSLEGLPGLAESGEETQYF
TRBV28,NA,TRBD2,16,TRBJ2-7,TGTGCCAGCAGTTTAGGCTCCGGGACTAGGAATTACGAGCAGTACTTC,CASSLGSGTRNYEQYF
TRBV10-2,NA,NA,13,TRBJ1-1,TGCGCCAGCAGTGCCAGGCTGAACACTGAAGCTTTCTTT,CASSARLNTEAFF
TRBV29-1,NA,NA,13,TRBJ2-7,TGCAGCGTTGAAACGGCAGGGGCGGGGGAGCAGTACTTC,CSVETAGAGEQYF
TRBV6-6,NA,NA,12,TRBJ2-3,TGTGCCAGCTCCCAAGGGACAGATACGCAGTATTTT,CASSQGTDTQYF
TRBV2,once,NA,14,TRBJ2-7,TGTGCCATCTTCTCTAGTGGGGGGTCCTACGAGCAGTACTTC,CAIFSSGGSYEQYF
TRBV13,NA,NA,14,TRBJ2-2,TGTGCCAGCAGCCTAATAGTCTCACCCGGGGAGCTGTTTTTT,CASSLIVSPGELFF